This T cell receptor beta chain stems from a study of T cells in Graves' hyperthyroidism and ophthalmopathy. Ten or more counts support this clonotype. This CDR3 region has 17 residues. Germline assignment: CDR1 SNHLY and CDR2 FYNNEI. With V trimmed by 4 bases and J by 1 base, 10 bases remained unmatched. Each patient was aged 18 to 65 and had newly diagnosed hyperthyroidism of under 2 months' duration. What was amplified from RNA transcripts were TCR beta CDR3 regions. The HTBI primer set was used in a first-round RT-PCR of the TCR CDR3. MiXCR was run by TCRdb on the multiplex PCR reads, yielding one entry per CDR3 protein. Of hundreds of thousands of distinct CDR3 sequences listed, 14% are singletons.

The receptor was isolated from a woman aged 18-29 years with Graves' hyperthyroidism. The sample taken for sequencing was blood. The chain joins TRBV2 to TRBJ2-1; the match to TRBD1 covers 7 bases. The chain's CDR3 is CASSGNLGGPSYNEQFF. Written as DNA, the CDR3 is TGTGCCAGCAGTGGCAACCTAGGGGGCCCGTCCTACAATGAGCAGTTCTTC.